What follows are 5 T cell receptor beta chains derived from one specimen sequenced in a study of T cell responses to AZD1222 COVID-19 vaccine. Repertoires were generated with immunoSEQ multiplex PCR, while TCRdb's copy carries only in-frame clones and drops some. The sample records some 160,000 clones, roughly 87% being singletons. This material consisted of peripheral blood, taken 28 days after the second AZD1222 dose. Source of these receptors: an adult who received the AZD1222 COVID-19 vaccine.

V usage is TRBV5-1 and J usage is TRBJ2-5; D call uncertain. V lost 0 bases and J lost 3, with 6 bases in between. Per the germline V gene, CDR1 is SGHRS and CDR2 is YFSETQ. This CDR3 region has 13 residues. The CDR3 bases are TGCGCCAGCAGCTTGGGCACAGAAGAGACCCAGTACTTC. Translated, it gives CASSLGTEETQYF.

The chain recombines TRBV10-1 with TRBJ1-5; D is ambiguous. This CDR3 comprises 14 residues. The germline gives CDR1 WNHNN, CDR2 SYGVQD (reference sequence). The V and J ends lost 6 bases and 7 bases respectively, with 16 bases between them. CDR3: CASRAYPSVQPQHF. The CDR3 DNA follows: TGCGCCAGCAGGGCATATCCCTCGGTGCAGCCCCAGCATTTT.

The chain joins TRBV28 to TRBJ2-7; D may correspond to TRBD1 or TRBD2 (5 bases each). CDR1 MDHEN and CDR2 SYDVKM come from the germline V gene. The V end was cut by 2 bases, the J end by 5 bases, with 10 bases between. The CDR3 runs to 13 residues. As DNA, the CDR3 is TGTGCCAGCAGTTTAGGGGGTAGCGACGAGCAGTACTTC. This sequence encodes CASSLGGSDEQYF. The complete variable domain, with remaining parts taken from reference TRBV28 and TRBJ2-7, reads DVKVTQSSRYLVKRTGEKVFLECVQDMDHENMFWYRQDPGLGLRLIYFSYDVKMKEKGDIPEGYSVSREKKERFSLILESASTNQTSMYLCASSLGGSDEQYFGPGTRLTVT.

The chain employs TRBV6-5 and TRBJ1-6, with D unresolved. Trimming cost V 11 bases and J 3 bases, with 17 bases left between them. CDR1 MNHEY and CDR2 SVGAGI come from the germline V gene. This CDR3 comprises 15 residues. As DNA, the CDR3 is TGTGCCGCTAGATCTCTGGCTCTCTATAATTCACCCCTCCACTTT. Translation: CAARSLALYNSPLHF.

The chain combines TRBV7-9 with TRBJ1-1, with 8 bases that match TRBD1. Germline V gives CDR1 SEHNR, CDR2 FQNEAQ (reference sequence). With 6 bases clipped from V and 5 bases from J, the junction kept 8 bases outside the gene matches. There are 14 residues in the CDR3. This chain's CDR3 is CASSQGTGGTEAFF. In DNA, the CDR3 is TGTGCCAGCAGTCAAGGGACAGGCGGAACTGAAGCTTTCTTT.